This T cell receptor (beta chain) was found in a study of blood T cell repertoires in COVID-19 (dated by TCRdb to the early 2020s). In terms of the full investigation: Samples covering the acute and convalescent phases of COVID-19 were provided by collaborators in the United States, Italy and Spain. Sample metadata almost always included a de-identified subject ID, COVID-19 status, age in years and sex. The samples were drawn from the first 160 participants of the ongoing ImmuneRACE study and from more than 1,000 subjects provided by 6 global collaborators. The material from the prospective study consisted of cDNA or gDNA derived from T cells, B-cell-depleted T cells, or PBMCs. The repertoires were released in a freely available public database intended as a resource for research on the immune response to SARS-CoV-2. Deeply sampled blood TCRbeta repertoires from subjects exposed to, actively infected with, or recovered from COVID-19 were included in the dataset. Where available, HLA class I and class II types were obtained from metadata supplied by the sample provider rather than from assay-based typing.

Collaborating institutions collected whole blood in K2EDTA tubes following their own protocols. Collaborator samples were shipped for TCRbeta analysis as frozen whole blood, isolated PBMCs, or DNA extracted from either sample type. TCRbeta CDR3 regions were amplified from genomic DNA using the immunoSEQ Assay, a bias-controlled multiplex PCR. The paper's data handling went like this. The number of nucleated cells in each sample was estimated by amplification of reference gene primers within the assay. Sequence reads were collapsed and filtered to measure the absolute abundance of every unique TCRbeta CDR3 rearrangement. Productive Simpson clonality was computed per sample as the square root of Simpson's diversity index over productive rearrangements. Held by TCRdb, this immuneACCESS table contains in-frame sequences only and omits some clones. Under half of the omission traces to an unresolved V gene where checked; the cause of the rest is unknown. That table is the source of V, J and clone size, and D and trimming were worked out from the DNA. The sample has tens of thousands of clones on record, 70% to 85% of them singletons. 35% to 45% of the sample is held by the ten biggest clonotypes.

From cysteine to phenylalanine, the CDR3 is 15 amino acids long. The sequence is cut down to CDR3 DNA, 45 bases in frame from base 1. V trim: 1 base; J trim: 6 bases; unmatched bases: 5. CDR1 and CDR2 (LGHNA, YNFKEQ) derive from the germline V gene. Remarks on this clone: This receptor's antigen is unknown. It has no much larger one-base neighbor in the sample; base qualities were not kept.

General conclusions and limits of the study: Clinical and demographic metadata were provided uncurated, with the amount varying by source and participant.

Recombination linked TRBV4-2 to TRBJ2-1; TRBD2 lines up with 8 middle nucleotides. The TCR comes from a woman aged 70-85 years with acute or convalescent COVID-19. Sequenced: peripheral blood. The CDR3 reads as follows: CASSQGRTSSNEQFF. The nucleotide sequence is TGTGCCAGCAGCCAAGGGAGGACTAGCTCCAATGAGCAGTTCTTC.